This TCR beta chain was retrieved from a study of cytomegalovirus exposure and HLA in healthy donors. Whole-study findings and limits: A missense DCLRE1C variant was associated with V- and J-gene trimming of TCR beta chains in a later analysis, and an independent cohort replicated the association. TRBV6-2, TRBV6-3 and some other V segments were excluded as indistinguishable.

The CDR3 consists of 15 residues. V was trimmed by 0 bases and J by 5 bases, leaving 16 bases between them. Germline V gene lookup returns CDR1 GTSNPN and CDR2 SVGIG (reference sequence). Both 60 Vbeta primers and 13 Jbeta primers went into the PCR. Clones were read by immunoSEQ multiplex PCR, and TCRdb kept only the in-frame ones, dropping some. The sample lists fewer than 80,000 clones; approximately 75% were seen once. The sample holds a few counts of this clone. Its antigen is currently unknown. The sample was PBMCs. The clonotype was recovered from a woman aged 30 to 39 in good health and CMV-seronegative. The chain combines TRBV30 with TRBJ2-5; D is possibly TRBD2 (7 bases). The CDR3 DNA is TGTGCCTGGAGTGTACTCCGGGGGGCGCACGAGACCCAGTACTTC. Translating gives CAWSVLRGAHETQYF.